Shown below are 32 T cell receptor beta chains from a single sample sequenced in a study of chemoradiotherapy in HPV16-positive cancers. Assay used: immunoSEQ multiplex PCR; TCRdb lists only in-frame clones, some missing. The table shows approximately 27,000 clones, with 84% occurring only once. This specimen was blood, taken from a patient who underwent chemoradiotherapy. These receptors came from a human donor with HPV-associated anogenital cancer.

In DNA form, the CDR3 reads TGTGCCTGGATGTCGGAGAACACTGAAGCTTTCTTT. As protein: CAWMSENTEAFF. J is TRBJ1-1 and V is TRBV30; no clear D. The CDR3 spans 12 residues. V lost 4 bases and J lost 1, with 7 bases in between. From germline, CDR1 is GTSNPN and CDR2 SVGIG (reference sequence).

This sequence joins TRBV19 and TRBJ1-2; a possible D gene is TRBD1 (6 bases). The CDR3 spans 13 residues. The V gene lost 4 bases and the J gene lost 4 bases, with 10 bases spanning the gap. The germline V gene encodes CDR1 LNHDA and CDR2 SQIVND (reference sequence). CDR3 loop: CASSTGQFYGYTF. The CDR3 nucleotides are TGTGCCAGTAGTACCGGACAGTTCTATGGCTACACCTTC.

The chain employs TRBV6-1 and TRBJ2-1; D not certain. Trimming removed 2 bases at V and 3 bases at J, with 2 bases between. The CDR3 sequence is 12 residues long. The germline V gene has CDR1 MNHNS and CDR2 SASEGT. The CDR3 here is CASSESYNEQFF. The CDR3, as DNA: TGTGCCAGCAGTGAAAGCTACAATGAGCAGTTCTTC.

This clone was counted once. The rearrangement joins TRBV2 to TRBJ2-1; the match to TRBD2 covers 9 bases. The CDR3 length is 14 residues. Germline V lookup: CDR1 SNHLY, CDR2 FYNNEI. The ends lost 4 bases at V and 10 bases at J; junction bases unmatched: 8. In DNA form, the CDR3 reads TGTGCCAGCAGTGCGGCTAGCGGGAAAACCGAGCAGTTCTTC. Translating it yields CASSAASGKTEQFF.

The rearrangement joins TRBV29-1 to TRBJ2-3; the D is unclear. This CDR3 spans 17 amino acids. Trimming removed 7 bases at V and 0 bases at J, with 23 bases between. Germline V lookup: CDR1 SQVTM, CDR2 ANQGSEA. CDR3 coding DNA: TGCAGCGCTGGAGAGCAGGATTCCGACCGAAGCACAGATACGCAGTATTTT. As protein: CSAGEQDSDRSTDTQYF.

The CDR3 region is CASRVGRALQYEQYV. The CDR3 DNA follows: TGTGCCAGCAGAGTAGGGCGGGCCCTTCAATACGAGCAGTACGTC. The J gene is TRBJ2-7, the V gene TRBV2; D is perhaps TRBD2 (5 bases). Trimming left V 6 bases short and J 4 bases short, with 19 bases between. The CDR3 has 15 residues. From germline, CDR1 is SNHLY and CDR2 FYNNEI.

This chain's CDR3 is CASHNGDTEAFF. CDR3 bases: TGTGCCAGCCATAATGGGGACACTGAAGCTTTCTTT. The gene calls are TRBV5-4 and TRBJ1-1; D uncertain. Germline V gene lookup returns CDR1 SGHNT and CDR2 YYREEE (reference sequence). Deletions cut 7 bases from V and 3 bases from J, with 10 bases between. This CDR3 contains 12 residues.

The V call is TRBV2, the J call TRBJ1-1; the D gene is possibly TRBD1 (5 bases). The CDR3 contains 13 residues. In germline, CDR1 is SNHLY, CDR2 FYNNEI. With 1 base removed from V and 8 bases from J, the gap between germline ends came to 11 bases. This chain's CDR3 is CASSEVRGAEAFF. DNA of the CDR3: TGTGCCAGCAGTGAAGTGAGGGGCGCCGAAGCTTTCTTT.

The CDR3 nucleotides are TGTGCCAGCAGCCAAGATCTGGGGTTTTCACCCCTCCACTTT. Its protein is CASSQDLGFSPLHF. This chain connects TRBV4-2 to TRBJ1-6; D is unresolved. The CDR3 has 14 residues. Trimming removed 0 bases from V and 9 bases from J, with 9 bases in between. In germline, CDR1 is LGHNA, CDR2 YNFKEQ.

The chain combines TRBV19 with TRBJ2-4; 7 nucleotides line up with TRBD1. This CDR3 is built from 16 residues. From germline, CDR1 is LNHDA and CDR2 SQIVND (reference sequence). V shed 4 bases and J 1 base; nucleotides not matched to a gene: 7. The CDR3 DNA is TGTGCCAGTAGTACCGAGGGGGCTTTGGCCAAAAACATTCAGTACTTC. Its translation: CASSTEGALAKNIQYF.

The gene calls are TRBV5-1 and TRBJ1-2, with D hard to call. Per germline, CDR1 SGHRS and CDR2 YFSETQ. This CDR3 has 15 residues. Trimming pared 0 bases from V and 9 bases from J, leaving 18 bases between. The CDR3 loop reads CASSLVKGPENRYTF. CDR3 in DNA: TGCGCCAGCAGCTTGGTTAAGGGCCCCGAGAATCGCTACACCTTC. Variable domain in full (rest from reference TRBV5-1 and TRBJ1-2): KAGVTQTPRYLIKTRGQQVTLSCSPISGHRSVSWYQQTPGQGLQFLFEYFSETQRNKGNFPGRFSGRQFSNSRSEMNVSTLELGDSALYLCASSLVKGPENRYTFGSGTRLTVV.

The V call is TRBV2, the J call TRBJ1-5; 9 bases align to TRBD1. This CDR3 spans 14 amino acids. V lost 6 bases, J lost 6 bases, and 6 bases stayed unmatched. CDR1 SNHLY and CDR2 FYNNEI come from the germline V gene. CDR3 DNA sequence: TGTGCCAGCAGACCGGGACAGGGTCCTCAGCCCCAGCATTTT. Translation gives CASRPGQGPQPQHF.

The V call is TRBV11-2, the J call TRBJ1-2; D is undetermined. V was trimmed by 5 bases and J by 2 bases, leaving 15 bases between them. The CDR3 is made up of 15 amino acids. Germline V gene lookup returns CDR1 SGHAT and CDR2 FQNNGV. For the CDR3, the DNA is TGTGCCAGCAGCCCAAGCGGGCGGAGGAACTATGGCTACACCTTC. Translation gives CASSPSGRRNYGYTF.

The rearrangement joins TRBV6-1 to TRBJ1-2, with TRBD1 as a possible D gene (6 bases). Per germline, CDR1 MNHNS and CDR2 SASEGT. This CDR3 contains 13 residues. The ends were cut back, 9 bases at V and 8 bases at J, with 19 bases in the middle. For the CDR3, the DNA is TGTGCCAGTGGGCAAGGGGGATCGAACGGCTACACCTTC. Amino acid sequence: CASGQGGSNGYTF.

The chain joins TRBV14 to TRBJ2-3, with D perhaps TRBD1 or TRBD2 (5 bases each). The CDR3 contains 14 residues. Trimming removed 10 bases from V and 4 bases from J, with 18 bases in between. The V gene's germline CDR1 is SGHDN and CDR2 FVKESK. Here the CDR3 reads CATEPGPPSDTQYF. CDR3 DNA: TGTGCCACCGAACCGGGACCCCCGTCAGATACGCAGTATTTT.

The chain has TRBV7-9 and TRBJ1-1; the D gene is possibly TRBD1 (6 bases). The CDR3 has 16 residues. Germline CDR1 and CDR2: SEHNR and FQNEAQ (reference sequence). Trimming shortened V by 4 bases and J by 9 bases, and 24 bases separated the two germline ends. The CDR3 DNA is TGTGCCAGCAGCTGGTTGGAGGGGGAATCGAATGCTAAAGCTTTCTTT. This gives the protein CASSWLEGESNAKAFF.

The CDR3 reads CASTGTRQETQYF. The CDR3 DNA reads as TGCGCCAGCACAGGGACGCGCCAAGAGACCCAGTACTTC. The chain is built from TRBV10-2 and TRBJ2-5; D possibly uses TRBD1 or TRBD2 (5 bases each). Germline CDR1 and CDR2: WSHSY and SAAADI. The CDR3 has 13 residues. V was trimmed by 7 bases and J by 1 base, leaving 10 bases between them.

This clone occurred a few times. This chain uses TRBV2 with TRBJ1-6, with TRBD1 identical over 11 bases. V lost 3 bases and J lost 7; bases outside the gene matches: 5. CDR3 length: 16 amino acids. Per the germline V gene, CDR1 is SNHLY and CDR2 is FYNNEI. The CDR3 region is CASSDGWDRGNSPLHF. Here the CDR3 DNA reads TGTGCCAGCAGTGATGGATGGGACAGGGGGAATTCACCCCTCCACTTT.

The chain uses TRBV5-5 and TRBJ1-3; D ambiguous. The V gene's germline CDR1 is SGHKS and CDR2 YYEKEE (reference sequence). Trimming removed 4 bases from V and 3 bases from J, with 14 bases in between. The CDR3 sequence is 15 residues long. CDR3 residues: CASSVGPRFGNTIYF. The DNA for the CDR3 is TGTGCCAGCAGCGTCGGGCCCCGTTTTGGAAACACCATATATTTT.

DNA of the CDR3: TGTGCCAGCAGTTACGGAGAGGGCAAAAACATTCAGTACTTC. This codes for CASSYGEGKNIQYF. This chain links TRBV6-5 with TRBJ2-4, with D perhaps matching TRBD2 (5 bases). Trimming left V 2 bases short and J 3 bases short, with 8 bases between. This CDR3 has 14 amino acids. Germline V gene data show CDR1 as MNHEY and CDR2 as SVGAGI.

The chain has TRBV19 and TRBJ1-5; no clear D gene. V was trimmed by 4 bases and J by 4 bases, leaving 14 bases between them. CDR3 length: 15 amino acids. Germline values: CDR1 LNHDA, CDR2 SQIVND (reference sequence). The CDR3: CASSSRRSINQPQHF. As DNA, the CDR3 is TGTGCCAGTAGTAGTAGACGGAGCATTAATCAGCCCCAGCATTTT.

This clone was seen once. The chain carries TRBV10-3 and TRBJ1-1; weak D call: TRBD1 (6 bases). Germline CDR1 and CDR2: ENHRY and SYGVKD. The CDR3 length is 15 residues. V lost 3 bases and J 0 bases, leaving 11 bases between the germline ends. This chain's CDR3 is CAISDGGAMNTEAFF. CDR3 bases: TGTGCCATCAGTGATGGGGGGGCGATGAACACTGAAGCTTTCTTT.

The genes are TRBV2 and TRBJ2-3, with 9 bases matching TRBD1. Trimming at V came to 9 bases and at J to 1 base, leaving 5 bases not matched to a gene. The germline V gene has CDR1 SNHLY and CDR2 FYNNEI. This CDR3 spans 14 amino acids. In DNA, the CDR3 is TGTGCCAGGGGACAGGGACAACGCACAGATACGCAGTATTTT. Its translation is CARGQGQRTDTQYF.

The rearrangement joins TRBV7-9 to TRBJ2-7; D possibly corresponds to TRBD2 (5 bases). With 5 bases removed from V and 3 bases from J, the gap between germline ends came to 11 bases. Germline loops: CDR1 SEHNR, CDR2 FQNEAQ (reference sequence). CDR3 length equals 13 residues. CDR3 sequence (DNA): TGTGCCAGCAGCACCAACGGGGTCTACGAGCAGTACTTC. Translation gives CASSTNGVYEQYF.

The DNA for the CDR3 is TGTGCCAGCAGCCAAGAAATGTTCGGGGGAAAAGCTTTCTTT. Protein product: CASSQEMFGGKAFF. The V call is TRBV14, the J call TRBJ1-1, with D tentatively TRBD1 (5 bases). This CDR3 comprises 14 residues. The V end was cut by 0 bases, the J end by 9 bases, with 14 bases between. Looked up from germline, CDR1 is SGHDN and CDR2 is FVKESK.

V gene TRBV5-4 combines with J gene TRBJ1-5; TRBD1 aligns across 8 bases. The CDR3 length is 14 residues. Germline-derived CDR1 and CDR2 are SGHNT and YYREEE (reference sequence). Losses at the gene ends were 0 bases for V and 6 bases for J; bases not matched to a gene: 2. CDR3 DNA: TGTGCCAGCAGCTTGGCAGGGGGCGGTCAGCCCCAGCATTTT. Amino acid sequence: CASSLAGGGQPQHF.

The chain couples TRBV9 to TRBJ2-7, with D uncertain. CDR3 length equals 13 residues. V shed 2 bases and J shed 6 bases, with 12 bases lying between them. CDR1 and CDR2 (germline): SGDLS, YYNGEE. The CDR3 spells CASSVGLAFEQYF. CDR3 coding DNA: TGTGCCAGCAGCGTGGGTTTGGCGTTCGAGCAGTACTTC.

The chain uses TRBV5-1 and TRBJ1-2; the D gene is possibly TRBD1 (5 bases). Germline V gene data show CDR1 as SGHRS and CDR2 as YFSETQ. The CDR3 runs 13 residues. Trimming removed 4 bases from V and 4 bases from J, with 11 bases in between. Here the CDR3 reads CASSPTGIYGYTF. CDR3 nucleotide sequence: TGCGCCAGCAGCCCAACAGGAATCTATGGCTACACCTTC.

This clone was observed a handful of times. This sequence joins TRBV6-5 and TRBJ1-3; no clear D gene. The V gene's germline CDR1 is MNHEY and CDR2 SVGAGI. The V and J ends lost 6 bases and 1 base respectively, with 7 bases between them. The CDR3 is made up of 13 amino acids. The CDR3 nucleotides read TGTGCCAGCAGCCGGGAGTCTGGAAACACCATATATTTT. This sequence encodes CASSRESGNTIYF.

The chain joins TRBV28 to TRBJ1-5, with D possibly matching TRBD1 (5 bases). Germline CDR1 and CDR2: MDHEN and SYDVKM. V shed 8 bases and J shed 4 bases, with 15 bases lying between them. This CDR3 has 14 residues. CDR3 loop: CASGSGGGNQPQHF. The DNA of the CDR3 is TGTGCCAGCGGTAGCGGGGGAGGGAATCAGCCCCAGCATTTT.

The chain couples TRBV6-5 to TRBJ1-2; 9 bases fit TRBD1. The germline CDR1 and CDR2 sequences are MNHEY and SVGAGI. CDR3 length: 15 residues. V shed 0 bases and J 8 bases; nucleotides not matched to a gene: 7. CDR3 region: CASSYSSGQGTGYTF. The CDR3 DNA follows: TGTGCCAGCAGTTACTCTAGCGGACAGGGGACGGGCTACACCTTC.

This chain joins TRBV5-1 and TRBJ2-7; TRBD1 agrees at 8 bases. Trimming took 5 bases from V and 5 from J; bases not matched to a gene: 15. The CDR3 loop spans 16 amino acids. Germline loops: CDR1 SGHRS, CDR2 YFSETQ. The CDR3 nucleotides are TGCGCCAGCAGACTGACCCCAGGGGGCGCAACCCACGAGCAGTACTTC. It translates to CASRLTPGGATHEQYF.